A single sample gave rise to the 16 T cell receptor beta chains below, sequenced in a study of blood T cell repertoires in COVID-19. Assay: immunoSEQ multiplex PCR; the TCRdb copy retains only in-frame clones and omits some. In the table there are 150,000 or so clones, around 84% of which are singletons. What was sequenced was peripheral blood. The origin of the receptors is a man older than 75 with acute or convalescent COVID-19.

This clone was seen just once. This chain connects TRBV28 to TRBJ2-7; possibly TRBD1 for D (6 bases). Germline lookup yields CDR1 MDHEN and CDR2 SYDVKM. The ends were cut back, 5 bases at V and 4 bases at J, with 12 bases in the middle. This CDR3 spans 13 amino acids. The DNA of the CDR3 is TGTGCCAGCAGTCGAATGGGGGCTTACGAGCAGTACGTC. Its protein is CASSRMGAYEQYV.

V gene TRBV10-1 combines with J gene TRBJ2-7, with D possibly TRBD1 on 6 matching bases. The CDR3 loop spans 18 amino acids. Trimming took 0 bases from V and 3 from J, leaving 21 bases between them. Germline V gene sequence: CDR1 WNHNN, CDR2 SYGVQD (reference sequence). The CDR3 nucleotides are TGCGCCAGCAGTGAGTCCCCCTTCAGGGGTAAACAGGACTACGAGCAGTACTTC. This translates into CASSESPFRGKQDYEQYF.

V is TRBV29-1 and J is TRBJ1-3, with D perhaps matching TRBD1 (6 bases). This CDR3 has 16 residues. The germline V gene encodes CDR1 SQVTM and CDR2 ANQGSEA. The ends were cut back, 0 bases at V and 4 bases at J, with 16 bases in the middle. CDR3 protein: CSVEERGGRLGNTIYF. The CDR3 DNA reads TGCAGCGTTGAAGAGAGAGGGGGACGCTTAGGAAACACCATATATTTT.

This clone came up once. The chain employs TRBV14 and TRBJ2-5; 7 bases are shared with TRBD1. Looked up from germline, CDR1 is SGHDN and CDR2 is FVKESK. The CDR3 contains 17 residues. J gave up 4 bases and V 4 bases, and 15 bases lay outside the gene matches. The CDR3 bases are TGTGCCAGCAGCCGAGGGGGCAGGGCGCGCATGACAGAGACCCAGTACTTC. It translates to CASSRGGRARMTETQYF.

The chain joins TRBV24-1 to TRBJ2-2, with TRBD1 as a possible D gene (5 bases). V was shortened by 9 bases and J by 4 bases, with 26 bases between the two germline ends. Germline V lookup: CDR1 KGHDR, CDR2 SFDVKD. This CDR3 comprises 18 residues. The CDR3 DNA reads TGTGCCACCGCACCTTTTGGGCCCCCGGACATTCCCACCGGGGAGCTGTTTTTT. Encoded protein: CATAPFGPPDIPTGELFF.

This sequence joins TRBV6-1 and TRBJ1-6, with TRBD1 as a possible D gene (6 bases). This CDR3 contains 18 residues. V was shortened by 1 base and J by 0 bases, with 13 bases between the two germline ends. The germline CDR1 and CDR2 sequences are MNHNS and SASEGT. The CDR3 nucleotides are TGTGCCAGCAGTGAAGGGGGGCAGAGGAGCTCCTATAATTCACCCCTCCACTTT. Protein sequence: CASSEGGQRSSYNSPLHF.

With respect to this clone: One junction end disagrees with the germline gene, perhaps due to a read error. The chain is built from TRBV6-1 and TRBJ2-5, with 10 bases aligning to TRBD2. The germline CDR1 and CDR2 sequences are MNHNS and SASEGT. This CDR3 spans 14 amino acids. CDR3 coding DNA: TGTGCCAGCACTGAAAGCGGGGGGGCGGAGACCCAGTACTTC. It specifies CASTESGGAETQYF.

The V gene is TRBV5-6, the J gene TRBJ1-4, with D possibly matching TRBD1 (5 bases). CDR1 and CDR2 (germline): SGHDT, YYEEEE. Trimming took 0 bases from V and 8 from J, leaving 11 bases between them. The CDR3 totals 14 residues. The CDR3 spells CASSLVLRGEKLFF. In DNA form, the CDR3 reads TGTGCCAGCAGCTTGGTTTTAAGGGGCGAAAAACTGTTTTTT.

The CDR3 bases are TGTGCCAGCAGCCCCCCAGGGTCTAGGGGGTCCCTTTTGGATACGCAGTATTTT. Protein: CASSPPGSRGSLLDTQYF. The rearrangement joins TRBV5-4 to TRBJ2-3, with a possible D match to TRBD1 (6 bases). Germline V gene sequence: CDR1 SGHNT, CDR2 YYREEE (reference sequence). V lost 4 bases to trimming and J lost 6 bases, with 27 bases between them. This CDR3 is 18 amino acids long.

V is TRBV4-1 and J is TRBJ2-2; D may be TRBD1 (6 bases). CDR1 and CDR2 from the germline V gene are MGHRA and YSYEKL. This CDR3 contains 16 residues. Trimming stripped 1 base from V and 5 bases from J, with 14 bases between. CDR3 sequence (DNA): TGCGCCAGCAGCCAAGCCGGGACACCAAATACCGGGGAGCTGTTTTTT. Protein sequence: CASSQAGTPNTGELFF.

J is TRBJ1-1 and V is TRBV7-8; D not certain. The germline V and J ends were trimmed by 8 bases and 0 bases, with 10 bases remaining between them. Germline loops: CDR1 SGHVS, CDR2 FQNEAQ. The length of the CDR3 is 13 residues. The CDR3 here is CASHQQMNTEAFF. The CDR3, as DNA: TGTGCCAGCCATCAACAGATGAACACTGAAGCTTTCTTT.

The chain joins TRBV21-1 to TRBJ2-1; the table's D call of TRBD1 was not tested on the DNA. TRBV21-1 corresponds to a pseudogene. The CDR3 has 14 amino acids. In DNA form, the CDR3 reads TGTGCCAGCGGGGCCACAAGCTCCTACAATGAGCAGTTCTTC. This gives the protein CASGATSSYNEQFF.

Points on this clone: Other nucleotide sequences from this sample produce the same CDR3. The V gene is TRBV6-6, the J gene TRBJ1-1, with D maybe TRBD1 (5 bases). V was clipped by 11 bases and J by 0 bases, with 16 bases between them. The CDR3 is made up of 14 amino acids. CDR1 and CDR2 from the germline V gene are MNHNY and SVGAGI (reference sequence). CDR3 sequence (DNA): TGTGCCTCTCGGACGGGGGGGGTGAACACTGAAGCTTTCTTT. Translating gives CASRTGGVNTEAFF.

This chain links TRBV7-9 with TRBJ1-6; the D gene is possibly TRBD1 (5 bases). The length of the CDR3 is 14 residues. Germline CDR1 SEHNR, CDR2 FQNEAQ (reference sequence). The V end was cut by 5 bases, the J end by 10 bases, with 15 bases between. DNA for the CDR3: TGTGCCAGCAGCGCGACAGTGGTAGGGTCACCCCTCCACTTT. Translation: CASSATVVGSPLHF.

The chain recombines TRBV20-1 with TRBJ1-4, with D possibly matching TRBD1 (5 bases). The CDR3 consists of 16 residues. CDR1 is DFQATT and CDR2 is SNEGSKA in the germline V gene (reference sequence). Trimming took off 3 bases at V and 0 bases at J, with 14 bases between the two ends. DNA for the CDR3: TGCAGTGCTAGTCTAACAGGTTCGACAACTAATGAAAAACTGTTTTTT. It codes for CSASLTGSTTNEKLFF.

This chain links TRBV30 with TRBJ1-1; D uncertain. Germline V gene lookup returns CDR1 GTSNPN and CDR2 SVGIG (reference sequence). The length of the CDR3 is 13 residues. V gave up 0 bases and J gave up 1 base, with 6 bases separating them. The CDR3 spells CAWSVLENTEAFF. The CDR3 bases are TGTGCCTGGAGTGTACTTGAGAACACTGAAGCTTTCTTT. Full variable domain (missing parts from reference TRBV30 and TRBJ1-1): SQTIHQWPATLVQPVGSPLSLECTVEGTSNPNLYWYRQAAGRGLQLLFYSVGIGQISSEVPQNLSASRPQDRQFILSSKKLLLSDSGFYLCAWSVLENTEAFFGQGTRLTVV.